One sample yielded the 3 T cell receptor beta chains listed below, sequenced in a study of OX40 agonist ivuxolimab in advanced cancers. Assay: immunoSEQ multiplex PCR; the TCRdb copy retains only in-frame clones and omits some. The sample records about 140,000 clones, 90% to 95% being singletons. Sequenced here: CD4+ or CD8+ T cells sorted from blood, sampled in a trial of the OX40 agonist ivuxolimab. Receptors originate from an adult with an advanced solid tumor such as melanoma, head and neck, liver or kidney cancer.

V and J are TRBV5-8 and TRBJ1-6; D remains ambiguous. The V gene's germline CDR1 is SGHTS and CDR2 YDEGEE. The CDR3 sequence is 14 residues long. V shed 4 bases and J shed 2 bases, with 7 bases lying between them. CDR3 loop: CASSREPYNSPLHF. The CDR3 nucleotides are TGTGCCAGCAGCCGAGAACCCTATAATTCACCCCTCCACTTT.

The chain links TRBV6-1 to TRBJ1-5; D gene uncertain. CDR3 length equals 12 residues. Between the trimmed V and J ends, which lost 5 bases and 7 bases, there was a span of 9 bases. From germline, CDR1 is MNHNS and CDR2 SASEGT. The CDR3 loop reads CASSSGLQPQHF. The DNA of the CDR3 is TGTGCCAGCAGTTCGGGCTTACAGCCCCAGCATTTT.

The chain combines TRBV18 with TRBJ2-7; TRBD1 aligns across 7 bases. In germline, CDR1 is KGHSH, CDR2 LQKENI. J was trimmed by 1 base and V by 5 bases; bases with no gene match: 2. This CDR3 has 13 residues. The CDR3 DNA follows: TGTGCCAGCTCATCGGACAGGTCCTACGAGCAGTACTTC. Its translation: CASSSDRSYEQYF. Full variable domain (outside the CDR3, taken from reference TRBV18 and TRBJ2-7): NAGVMQNPRHLVRRRGQEARLRCSPMKGHSHVYWYRQLPEEGLKFMVYLQKENIIDESGMPKERFSAEFPKEGPSILRIQQVVRGDSAAYFCASSSDRSYEQYFGPGTRLTVT.